The TCR beta chain described here comes from a study of cytomegalovirus exposure and HLA in healthy donors. To note about this clone: Antigen specificity is unknown.

The table came from immunoSEQ multiplex PCR; TCRdb's copy has only in-frame clones and leaves some out. The repertoire holds about 60,000 clones, with approximately 96% as singletons. Study-wide results and caveats: There were about 160 TCR beta chains listed as cytomegalovirus-associated.

J was trimmed by 4 bases and V by 5 bases; bases with no gene match: 14. The CDR3 covers 18 residues. Germline loops: CDR1 SGDLS, CDR2 YYNGEE. The receptor was derived from a young man in good health and CMV-seronegative. V usage is TRBV9 and J usage is TRBJ2-2; 10 bases agree with TRBD2. Sequences were obtained from PBMCs. CDR3 in amino acids: CASSDRRGTSEFTGELFF. CDR3 DNA: TGTGCCAGCAGTGACAGACGAGGGACTAGCGAATTCACCGGGGAGCTGTTTTTT.